The 6 T cell receptor beta chains given below trace back to one sample, sequenced in a study of glioma-infiltrating T cells. Amplification of TCR alpha and beta CDR3 regions from RNA used iRepertoire nested multiplex PCR. MiXCR was run by TCRdb on the multiplex PCR reads, yielding one entry per CDR3 protein. The data hold under 150,000 distinct CDR3 sequences, with under 30% observed a single time. The material sequenced was glioma tissue, nonneoplastic brain tissue, or PBMCs (not recorded which). The source of these receptors is a human donor with low-grade glioma or glioblastoma, undergoing nonglioma brain surgery, or in good health (not recorded which).

The chain couples TRBV24-1 to TRBJ2-2; D remains ambiguous. Germline loops: CDR1 KGHDR, CDR2 SFDVKD. V lost 6 bases and J 7 bases, leaving 14 bases between the germline ends. CDR3 length: 14 residues. The CDR3 region is CATSPMRPYGELFF. The CDR3 DNA is TGTGCCACCAGTCCCATGAGGCCTTACGGGGAGCTGTTTTTT.

This clonotype was counted ten times or more. V usage is TRBV20-1 and J usage is TRBJ2-3; D might be TRBD1 (5 bases). Per germline, CDR1 DFQATT and CDR2 SNEGSKA (reference sequence). V was pared by 0 bases and J by 1 base, with 14 bases between. The CDR3 consists of 16 residues. The CDR3 DNA reads TGCAGTGCTAGAGAAGGAGCGTTCAGGGGCACAGATACGCAGTATTTT. Amino acids: CSAREGAFRGTDTQYF.

The chain couples TRBV12-3 or TRBV12-4 to TRBJ1-5; 8 bases are a match to TRBD1. J gave up 7 bases and V 5 bases, and 10 bases lay outside the gene matches. The CDR3 totals 15 residues. The CDR3 DNA is TGTGCCAGCAGTCCCCGACAGGGGACTAAGCAGCCCCAGCATTTT. Translated, it gives CASSPRQGTKQPQHF.

This clonotype appeared a few times. The chain combines TRBV6-4 with TRBJ2-2; no definite D call. The CDR3 has 15 residues. Per the germline V gene, CDR1 is MRHNA and CDR2 is SNTAGT. With 7 bases removed from V and 1 base from J, the gap between germline ends came to 13 bases. In DNA, the CDR3 is TGTGCCAGCACGCTCGAGACGGTGAACACCGGGGAGCTGTTTTTT. Protein product: CASTLETVNTGELFF.

This clonotype turned up a few times. A read error is possible here, since a much larger clone lies one base away. The J gene is TRBJ1-2, the V gene TRBV7-9; possibly TRBD1 for D (5 bases). The germline gives CDR1 SEHNR, CDR2 FQNEAQ (reference sequence). V shed 4 bases and J shed 11 bases, with 14 bases lying between them. The CDR3 is 12 residues long. CDR3 protein: CASSSPGYDYTF. DNA of the CDR3: TGTGCCAGCAGCTCACCAGGGTATGATTACACCTTC. Filled out from reference TRBV7-9 and TRBJ1-2, the complete variable domain reads DTGVSQNPRHKITKRGQNVTFRCDPISEHNRLYWYRQTLGQGPEFLTYFQNEAQLEKSRLLSDRFSAERPKGSFSTLEIQRTEQGDSAMYLCASSSPGYDYTFGSGTRLTVV.

This chain connects TRBV28 to TRBJ2-5, with D perhaps matching TRBD2 (5 bases). The length of the CDR3 is 14 residues. V was cut by 1 base and J by 4 bases, with 10 bases left in between. Per the germline V gene, CDR1 is MDHEN and CDR2 is SYDVKM. DNA for the CDR3: TGTGCCAGCAGTTTATTAGCGACCCCAGAGACCCAGTACTTC. It translates to CASSLLATPETQYF.